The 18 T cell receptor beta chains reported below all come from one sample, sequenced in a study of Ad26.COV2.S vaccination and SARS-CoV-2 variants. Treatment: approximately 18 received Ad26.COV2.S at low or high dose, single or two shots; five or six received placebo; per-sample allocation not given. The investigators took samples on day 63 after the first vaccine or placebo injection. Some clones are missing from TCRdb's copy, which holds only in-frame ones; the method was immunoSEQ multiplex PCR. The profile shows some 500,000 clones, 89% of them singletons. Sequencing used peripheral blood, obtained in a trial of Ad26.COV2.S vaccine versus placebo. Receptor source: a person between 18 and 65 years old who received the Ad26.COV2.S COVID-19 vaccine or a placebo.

The CDR3 nucleotides read TGTGCCAGTAGTATAGGGACAGGGGTGGACACTGAAGCTTTCTTT. It encodes CASSIGTGVDTEAFF. V gene TRBV19 combines with J gene TRBJ1-1; TRBD1 matches 9 bases. CDR3 size: 15 residues. After removal of 1 base from V and 3 bases from J, the junction contained 3 bases not matched to a gene. In germline, CDR1 is LNHDA, CDR2 SQIVND (reference sequence).

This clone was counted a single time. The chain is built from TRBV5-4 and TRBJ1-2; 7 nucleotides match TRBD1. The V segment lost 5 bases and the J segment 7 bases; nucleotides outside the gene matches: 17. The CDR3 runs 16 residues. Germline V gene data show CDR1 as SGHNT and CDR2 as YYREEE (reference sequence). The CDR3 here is CASSLTGTGPSGGYTF. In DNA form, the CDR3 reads TGTGCCAGCAGTTTGACAGGGACGGGACCATCTGGTGGCTACACCTTC.

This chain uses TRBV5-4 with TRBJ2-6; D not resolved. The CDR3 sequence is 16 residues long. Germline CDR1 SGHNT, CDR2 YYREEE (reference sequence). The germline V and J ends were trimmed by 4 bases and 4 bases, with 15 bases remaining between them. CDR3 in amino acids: CASSPKTRWGANVLTF. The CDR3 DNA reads TGTGCCAGCAGCCCCAAAACTCGTTGGGGGGCCAACGTCCTGACTTTC.

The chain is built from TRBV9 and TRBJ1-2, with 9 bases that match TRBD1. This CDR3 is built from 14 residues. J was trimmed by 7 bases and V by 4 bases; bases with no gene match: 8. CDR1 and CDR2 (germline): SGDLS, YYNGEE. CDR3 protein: CASSPLQGAGGYTF. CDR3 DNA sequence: TGTGCCAGCAGCCCACTACAGGGGGCTGGTGGCTACACCTTC. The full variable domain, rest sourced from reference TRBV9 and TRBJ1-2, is DSGVTQTPKHLITATGQRVTLRCSPRSGDLSVYWYQQSLDQGLQFLIQYYNGEERAKGNILERFSAQQFPDLHSELNLSSLELGDSALYFCASSPLQGAGGYTFGSGTRLTVV.

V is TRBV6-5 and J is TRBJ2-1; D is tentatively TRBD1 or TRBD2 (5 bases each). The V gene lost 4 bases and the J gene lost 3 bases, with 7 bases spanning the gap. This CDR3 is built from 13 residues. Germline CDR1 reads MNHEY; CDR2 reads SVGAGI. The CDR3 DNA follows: TGTGCCAGCAGTTGGGACGTCTACAATGAGCAGTTCTTC. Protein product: CASSWDVYNEQFF.

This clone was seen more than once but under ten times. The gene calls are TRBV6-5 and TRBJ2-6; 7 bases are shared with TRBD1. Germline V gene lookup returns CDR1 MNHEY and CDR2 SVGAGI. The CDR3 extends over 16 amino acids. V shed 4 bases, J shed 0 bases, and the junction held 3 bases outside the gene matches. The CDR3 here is CASSSGQPSGANVLTF. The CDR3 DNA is TGTGCCAGCAGTTCGGGACAGCCCTCTGGGGCCAACGTCCTGACTTTC.

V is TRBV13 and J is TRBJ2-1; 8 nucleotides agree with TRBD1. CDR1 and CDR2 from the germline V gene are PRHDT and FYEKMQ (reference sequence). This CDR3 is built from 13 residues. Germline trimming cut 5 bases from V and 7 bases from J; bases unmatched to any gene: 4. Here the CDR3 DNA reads TGTGCCAGCAGCCCGACAGGGGATAATGAGCAGTTCTTC. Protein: CASSPTGDNEQFF.

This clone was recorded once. The chain's CDR3 is CASSYMGGNQPQHF. The CDR3 region has the DNA TGTGCCAGCAGCTATATGGGTGGCAATCAGCCCCAGCATTTT. The chain employs TRBV7-8 and TRBJ1-5, with D unresolved. The ends were cut back, 4 bases at V and 2 bases at J, with 9 bases in the middle. The CDR3 is 14 amino acids. Looked up from germline, CDR1 is SGHVS and CDR2 is FQNEAQ.

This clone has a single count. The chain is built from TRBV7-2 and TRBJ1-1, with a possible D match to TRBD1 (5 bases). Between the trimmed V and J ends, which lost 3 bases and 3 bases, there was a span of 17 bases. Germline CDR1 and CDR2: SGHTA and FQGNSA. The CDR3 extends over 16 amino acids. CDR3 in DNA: TGTGCCAGCAGCTTCCGTCTAGGGGCGGGGGACACTGAAGCTTTCTTT. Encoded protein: CASSFRLGAGDTEAFF.

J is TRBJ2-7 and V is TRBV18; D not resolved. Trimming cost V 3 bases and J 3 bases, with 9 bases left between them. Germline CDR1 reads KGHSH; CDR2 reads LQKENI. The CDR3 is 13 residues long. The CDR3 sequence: CASSPSTGYEQYF. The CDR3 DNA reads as TGTGCCAGCTCACCCAGTACCGGCTACGAGCAGTACTTC.

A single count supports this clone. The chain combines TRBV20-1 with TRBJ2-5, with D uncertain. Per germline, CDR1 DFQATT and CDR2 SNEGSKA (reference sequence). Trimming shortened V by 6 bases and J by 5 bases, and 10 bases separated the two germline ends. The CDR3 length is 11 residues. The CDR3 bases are TGCAGTGCCGTTCTCGGGGAGACCCAGTACTTC. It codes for CSAVLGETQYF.

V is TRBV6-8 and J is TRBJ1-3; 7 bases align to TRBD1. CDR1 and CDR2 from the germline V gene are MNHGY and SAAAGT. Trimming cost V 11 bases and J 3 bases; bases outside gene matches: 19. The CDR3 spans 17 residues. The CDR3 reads CAQGGRFLRAFGNTIYF. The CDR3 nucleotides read TGTGCCCAGGGGGGGAGGTTCCTCCGGGCTTTTGGAAACACCATATATTTT.

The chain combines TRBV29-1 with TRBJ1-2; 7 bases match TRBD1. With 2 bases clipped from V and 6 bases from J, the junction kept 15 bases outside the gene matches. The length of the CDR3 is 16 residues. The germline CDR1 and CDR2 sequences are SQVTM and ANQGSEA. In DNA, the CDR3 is TGCAGCGTTGAACCCCTTGGGGCAGGGGGATGGGATGGCTACACCTTC. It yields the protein CSVEPLGAGGWDGYTF.

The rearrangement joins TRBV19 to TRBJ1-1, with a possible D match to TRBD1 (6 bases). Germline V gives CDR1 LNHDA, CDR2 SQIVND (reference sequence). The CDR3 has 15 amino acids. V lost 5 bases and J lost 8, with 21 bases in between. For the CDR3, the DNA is TGTGCCAGTAGTCCAGACCCCTTTATGACAGGCGAAGCTTTCTTT. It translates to CASSPDPFMTGEAFF.

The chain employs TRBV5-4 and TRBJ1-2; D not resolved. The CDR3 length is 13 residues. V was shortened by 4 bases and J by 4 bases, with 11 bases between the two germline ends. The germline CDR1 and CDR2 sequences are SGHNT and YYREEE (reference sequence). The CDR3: CASSQGRVYGYTF. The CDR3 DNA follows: TGTGCCAGCAGCCAAGGGCGAGTCTATGGCTACACCTTC.

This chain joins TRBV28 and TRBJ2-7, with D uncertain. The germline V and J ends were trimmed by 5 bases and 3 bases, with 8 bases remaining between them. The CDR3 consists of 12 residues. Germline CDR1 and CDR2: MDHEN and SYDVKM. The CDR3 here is CASSAHGYEQYF. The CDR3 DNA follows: TGTGCCAGCAGTGCCCATGGCTACGAGCAGTACTTC.

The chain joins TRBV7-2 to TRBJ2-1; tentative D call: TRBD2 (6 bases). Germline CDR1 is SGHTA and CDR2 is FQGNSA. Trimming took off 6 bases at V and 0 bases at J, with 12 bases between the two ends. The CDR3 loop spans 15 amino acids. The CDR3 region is CASSRDSSSYNEQFF. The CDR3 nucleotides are TGTGCCAGCAGTAGGGACTCGAGCTCCTACAATGAGCAGTTCTTC.

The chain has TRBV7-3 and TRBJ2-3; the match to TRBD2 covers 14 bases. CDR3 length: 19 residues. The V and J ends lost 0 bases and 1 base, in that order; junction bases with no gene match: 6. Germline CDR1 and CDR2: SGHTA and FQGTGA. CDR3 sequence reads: CASSLTGTSGGFGTDTQYF. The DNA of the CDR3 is TGTGCCAGCAGCTTAACTGGGACTAGCGGGGGTTTCGGCACAGATACGCAGTATTTT.